This T cell receptor (beta chain) stems from a study of T cells in Graves' hyperthyroidism and ophthalmopathy. General observations from the study: For ophthalmopathy, model prediction preceded onset by a median approximately 6 months. Ophthalmopathy was separated from stable hyperthyroidism by a 13 V-J model. Blood also held most thyroid clonotypes expanded beyond 0.001.

PBMCs were obtained from 10 ml fresh peripheral blood. Deletions cut 9 bases from V and 6 bases from J, with 12 bases between. CDR3 length: 13 residues. In germline, CDR1 is MNHNS, CDR2 SASEGT. What was amplified from RNA transcripts were TCR beta CDR3 regions. First-round RT-PCR with HTBI primers amplified the TCR CDR3 region. In TCRdb, the multiplex PCR reads were re-called with MiXCR into one record per CDR3 protein. This sample has hundreds of thousands of distinct CDR3 sequences; approximately 14% occur once, and the top ten carry around 7.3%. This clonotype was seen more than once but under ten times. Its cognate antigen is unknown.

The V call is TRBV6-1, the J call TRBJ1-6; D gene uncertain. The sample was blood. This clonotype was sampled from a woman under 30 with Graves' hyperthyroidism. CDR3 in amino acids: CARSSSLNSPLHF. CDR3 nucleotide sequence: TGTGCCAGGTCGTCCAGTCTTAATTCACCCCTCCACTTT.